One sample yielded the 30 T cell receptor beta chains listed below, sequenced in a study of regulatory T cells in long-lasting Graves disease. Time point defined: newly diagnosed GD, antithyroid drugs for less than 3 months. Making the TCR library involved RNA that had been extracted from PBMCs. According to the study, TCR beta libraries were built with iRepertoire HTBI primers and CDR3-region Arm-PCR. TCRdb re-called the multiplex PCR reads through MiXCR, storing one row per CDR3 protein. The sample holds about 540,000 distinct CDR3 sequences, around an eighth seen once. This sample was shared with a second study, whose subject was T cells in Graves' hyperthyroidism and ophthalmopathy.

The specimen was peripheral blood mononuclear cells (PBMCs), collected at new diagnosis, from a patient treated with antithyroid drugs. These receptors came from a man aged 25 to 40 with Graves disease.

This clonotype was seen many times. The chain carries TRBV7-9 and TRBJ1-1; no clear D gene. CDR1 and CDR2 from the germline V gene are SEHNR and FQNEAQ (reference sequence). Trimming left V 1 base short and J 11 bases short, with 14 bases between. CDR3 length: 13 residues. CDR3 bases: TGTGCCAGCAGCTTAGGGCACACCGGGATGGCTTTCTTT. Translated: CASSLGHTGMAFF.

This clonotype was counted only a few times. The chain joins TRBV20-1 to TRBJ2-7, with 9 bases matching TRBD1. J lost 6 bases, V lost 3 bases, and 9 bases had no gene match. Germline V lookup: CDR1 DFQATT, CDR2 SNEGSKA (reference sequence). CDR3 length: 14 amino acids. The CDR3 sequence is CSASSGTGTAEQYF. The CDR3 coding sequence is TGCAGTGCTAGTTCAGGGACAGGGACGGCCGAGCAGTACTTC.

Ten or more counts support this clonotype. The chain is built from TRBV27 and TRBJ1-5; no clear D gene. V was cut by 5 bases and J by 4 bases, with 9 bases left in between. The CDR3 totals 13 residues. Germline assignment: CDR1 MNHEY and CDR2 SMNVEV (reference sequence). The CDR3 coding sequence is TGTGCCAGCAGTCTGGTGGGAAATCAGCCCCAGCATTTT. Residues: CASSLVGNQPQHF.

Ten or more counts support this clonotype. This chain joins TRBV7-9 and TRBJ2-1; 16 nucleotides agree with TRBD2. CDR1 is SEHNR and CDR2 is FQNEAQ in the germline V gene (reference sequence). V was clipped by 4 bases and J by 2 bases; unmatched bases: 8. The CDR3 is 19 residues long. The CDR3 loop is CASSSLPGLAGGPYNEQFF. CDR3 bases: TGTGCCAGCAGCTCTCTGCCGGGACTAGCGGGAGGGCCCTACAATGAGCAGTTCTTC.

The V gene is TRBV29-1, the J gene TRBJ2-2; TRBD2 matches at 9 bases. Unmatched junction bases numbered 10, after V lost 1 base and J lost 7 bases. CDR1 and CDR2 (germline): SQVTM, ANQGSEA. There are 16 residues in the CDR3. The CDR3 loop reads CSVEGWAGGFGGELFF. The CDR3 coding sequence is TGCAGCGTTGAAGGTTGGGCGGGAGGGTTCGGCGGGGAGCTGTTTTTT.

This sequence joins TRBV29-1 and TRBJ1-6, with 10 nucleotides matching TRBD1. This CDR3 region has 13 residues. V lost 6 bases to trimming and J lost 9 bases; unmatched junction nucleotides: 5. Germline V gene sequence: CDR1 SQVTM, CDR2 ANQGSEA. The CDR3 coding sequence is TGCAGCGTCAAGACAGGGGGCGGTTCACCCCTCCACTTT. Amino acid sequence: CSVKTGGGSPLHF. Variable domain in full (rest from reference TRBV29-1 and TRBJ1-6): SAVISQKPSRDICQRGTSLTIQCQVDSQVTMMFWYRQQPGQSLTLIATANQGSEATYESGFVIDKFPISRPNLTFSTLTVSNMSPEDSSIYLCSVKTGGGSPLHFGNGTRLTVT.

This clonotype has at least ten counts. The V gene is TRBV12-3 or TRBV12-4, the J gene TRBJ2-7, with D maybe TRBD2 (5 bases). The CDR3 has 14 amino acids. V was trimmed by 5 bases and J by 1 base, leaving 12 bases between them. CDR3 coding DNA: TGTGCCAGCAGTAGGGCGAGGGAGTCCTACGAGCAGTACTTC. Translated: CASSRARESYEQYF.

This chain uses TRBV4-1 with TRBJ1-1, with TRBD1 matching 9 bases. The J segment lost 3 bases and the V segment lost 2 bases, leaving 10 bases of the junction unmatched. CDR3 length: 17 residues. Germline CDR1 and CDR2: MGHRA and YSYEKL. CDR3 sequence (DNA): TGCGCCAGCAGCCAACCCTACAGGGGGCGGCGGGACACTGAAGCTTTCTTT. It is translated as CASSQPYRGRRDTEAFF.

Many counts were recorded for this clonotype. The chain has TRBV6-1 and TRBJ2-7, with D maybe TRBD1 (6 bases). Germline V lookup: CDR1 MNHNS, CDR2 SASEGT. The CDR3 contains 17 residues. V lost 6 bases and J 0 bases, leaving 21 bases between the germline ends. The CDR3 DNA reads as TGTGCCAGCAGCCCCCGAGGATGGGGGCCCTTCTCCTACGAGCAGTACTTC. Protein: CASSPRGWGPFSYEQYF.

There are many counts of this clonotype. A read error may produce the germline difference seen at one junction end. J is TRBJ2-5 and V is TRBV11-2; D may be TRBD1 (7 bases). Germline CDR1 and CDR2: SGHAT and FQNNGV. CDR3 length: 13 amino acids. The CDR3 region is CASSLTRGSPGDF. CDR3 nucleotides: TGTGCCAGCAGCTTAACCAGGGGGTCCCCGGGGGACTTC.

This clonotype has only a few counts. This sequence joins TRBV4-2 and TRBJ1-6, with 12 bases that match TRBD1. CDR1 is LGHNA, CDR2 YNFKEQ, per germline. Trimming at V came to 4 bases and at J to 14 bases, leaving 18 bases not matched to a gene. CDR3 length: 18 residues. The CDR3 spells CASSPTGTGGVGFNTLHF. The CDR3, as DNA: TGTGCCAGCAGCCCGACCGGGACAGGGGGCGTTGGGTTTAATACCCTCCACTTT.

CDR3 sequence: CATSKTSGTNEQFF. CDR3 in DNA: TGTGCCACCAGTAAGACTAGCGGGACCAATGAGCAGTTCTTC. The chain employs TRBV24-1 and TRBJ2-1; 11 bases are a match to TRBD2. Germline assignment: CDR1 KGHDR and CDR2 SFDVKD. The CDR3 consists of 14 residues. J lost 6 bases, V lost 6 bases, and 3 bases had no gene match.

The CDR3 reads CATSRGRGEAETQYF. As DNA, the CDR3 is TGTGCCACCAGCAGAGGTCGCGGGGAGGCAGAGACCCAGTACTTC. The chain employs TRBV15 and TRBJ2-5; TRBD2 might be the D (6 bases). The germline CDR1 and CDR2 sequences are LNHNV and YYDKDF (reference sequence). Between the trimmed V and J ends, which lost 1 base and 4 bases, there was a span of 13 bases. The CDR3 loop spans 15 amino acids.

The gene calls are TRBV6-1 and TRBJ2-2, with TRBD1 matching over 10 bases. Germline loops: CDR1 MNHNS, CDR2 SASEGT. The CDR3 is made up of 15 amino acids. V was clipped by 10 bases and J by 7 bases; unmatched bases: 12. The CDR3 DNA follows: TGTGCCACTATGAGGACAGGGGGGACGAGCGGGGAGCTGTTTTTT. It codes for CATMRTGGTSGELFF.

Many counts were recorded for this clonotype. The genes are TRBV20-1 and TRBJ2-1, with TRBD2 matching 11 bases. Germline CDR1 reads DFQATT; CDR2 reads SNEGSKA (reference sequence). The CDR3 has 13 residues. CDR3 sequence reads: CSSTSGSTDEQFF. The CDR3 nucleotides read TGCAGCTCCACTAGCGGGAGTACGGATGAGCAGTTCTTC.

This clonotype has just one count. Given a much more abundant clone one base away, this may be a read error. V and J are TRBV20-1 and TRBJ2-3, with a tentative D call TRBD2 (6 bases). Trimming shortened V by 5 bases and J by 2 bases, and 29 bases separated the two germline ends. CDR1 is DFQATT and CDR2 is SNEGSKA in the germline V gene (reference sequence). The CDR3 runs to 19 residues. The CDR3 coding sequence is TGCAGTGCTCCCGGATTCCAACTAGCAGTGGCGGGCCTCACAGATACGCAGTATTTT. Translated, it gives CSAPGFQLAVAGLTDTQYF.

This clonotype came up many times. The rearrangement uses TRBV20-1 and TRBJ1-4, with D hard to call. The CDR3 sequence is 11 residues long. The V and J ends lost 4 bases and 8 bases respectively, with 8 bases between them. CDR1 is DFQATT and CDR2 is SNEGSKA in the germline V gene (reference sequence). The CDR3 nucleotides are TGCAGTGCTAAGTTGGACGAAAAACTGTTTTTT. Translating it yields CSAKLDEKLFF.

The V and J genes are TRBV7-2 and TRBJ1-5; weak D call: TRBD1 (6 bases). The CDR3 is 16 residues long. V was pared by 7 bases and J by 7 bases, with 23 bases between. Germline assignment: CDR1 SGHTA and CDR2 FQGNSA. The DNA for the CDR3 is TGTGCCAGCACTCTAGCCCCAAGGGGGGTTCGGCAGCCCCAGCATTTT. The encoded protein is CASTLAPRGVRQPQHF.

This clonotype was detected many times. The chain uses TRBV11-2 and TRBJ2-3, with TRBD2 identical over 8 bases. V shed 5 bases, J shed 3 bases, and the junction held 13 bases outside the gene matches. The CDR3 has 17 residues. Germline values: CDR1 SGHAT, CDR2 FQNNGV. The CDR3 DNA sequence: TGTGCCAGCAGCGAGACGTTTGCCAGCGGGAGTACAGATACGCAGTATTTT. This gives the protein CASSETFASGSTDTQYF. Complete variable domain (other parts from reference TRBV11-2 and TRBJ2-3): EAGVAQSPRYKIIEKRQSVAFWCNPISGHATLYWYQQILGQGPKLLIQFQNNGVVDDSQLPKDRFSAERLKGVDSTLKIQPAKLEDSAVYLCASSETFASGSTDTQYFGPGTRLTVL.

A word on this clonotype: This could be a read error, since a much larger clone is one nucleotide away. The chain is built from TRBV20-1 and TRBJ2-7; 7 bases agree with TRBD2. J was trimmed by 7 bases and V by 3 bases; bases with no gene match: 15. Germline V CDR1 and CDR2: DFQATT, SNEGSKA (reference sequence). There are 15 residues in the CDR3. Here the CDR3 DNA reads TGCAGTGCTAGTCTCGGCGGGGGAGGCTACAATGAGCAGTACTTC. This gives the protein CSASLGGGGYNEQYF.

The chain carries TRBV29-1 and TRBJ2-5, with D perhaps matching TRBD2 (6 bases). The J call may not be correct, given that the DNA end is closer to TRBJ2-1. CDR1 SQVTM and CDR2 ANQGSEA come from the germline V gene. The CDR3 sequence is 12 residues long. CDR3: CSVRGGTYEQFF. The CDR3 DNA reads as TGCAGCGTGCGGGGCGGGACCTACGAGCAGTTCTTC.

The gene calls are TRBV12-3 or TRBV12-4 and TRBJ2-1; the match to TRBD2 covers 8 bases. CDR3 length: 15 amino acids. Trimming at V came to 3 bases and at J to 6 bases, leaving 7 bases not matched to a gene. CDR3 sequence: CASSLGREDLNEQFF. The CDR3 nucleotides read TGTGCCAGCAGTTTGGGGCGGGAGGATCTCAATGAGCAGTTCTTC.

This clonotype was observed a few times. A far larger clone lies a single base away; this is likely a read error. The chain recombines TRBV24-1 with TRBJ1-1; D not certain. The V gene's germline CDR1 is KGHDR and CDR2 SFDVKD. The CDR3 is made up of 12 amino acids. The CDR3 loop reads CATSDFGGTQCF. The DNA of the CDR3 is TGTGCCACCAGTGACTTTGGAGGAACGCAGTGTTTT.

A note on this clonotype: It is likely a read error: a sequence one base away is far more abundant. The CDR3 region is CASSSPSGLAGARNEQFF. CDR3 DNA: TGTGCCAGCAGCTCGCCCTCCGGGCTAGCGGGAGCTCGGAATGAGCAGTTCTTC. The chain carries TRBV5-1 and TRBJ2-1; 10 bases are shared with TRBD2. CDR1 and CDR2 from the germline V gene are SGHRS and YFSETQ. This CDR3 is built from 18 residues.

The V call is TRBV29-1, the J call TRBJ1-2; no reliable D call. The CDR3 covers 10 residues. Germline V gene data show CDR1 as SQVTM and CDR2 as ANQGSEA. Trimming removed 6 bases at V and 8 bases at J, with 10 bases between. The CDR3 loop is CSVPVNGYTF. DNA of the CDR3: TGCAGCGTGCCGGTAAACGGCTACACCTTC.

This clonotype was detected many times. The V and J genes are TRBV28 and TRBJ2-4; perhaps TRBD2 as D (5 bases). The germline gives CDR1 MDHEN, CDR2 SYDVKM. Trimming cost V 5 bases and J 5 bases, with 19 bases left between them. This CDR3 is 16 amino acids long. The CDR3, as DNA: TGTGCCAGCAGTCGTTCCAAGGGCGCGGGTGAAAACATTCAGTACTTC. The encoded protein is CASSRSKGAGENIQYF.

This clonotype was detected many times. This chain links TRBV3-1 with TRBJ2-5; 8 bases align to TRBD2. Trimming removed 3 bases from V and 5 bases from J; junction bases left unmatched: 8. The CDR3 contains 15 residues. Germline assignment: CDR1 LGHDT and CDR2 YNNKEL (reference sequence). The CDR3 nucleotides read TGTGCCAGCAGCCACACCAGCGGGAGTGGGGAGACCCAGTACTTC. It specifies CASSHTSGSGETQYF.

The sample holds many counts of this clonotype. The rearrangement links TRBV12-3 or TRBV12-4 to TRBJ1-5; D is uncertain. Trimming removed 1 base at V and 7 bases at J, with 14 bases between. The CDR3 contains 15 residues. The CDR3 coding sequence is TGTGCCAGCAGTTTAGGATCCAGCTCAATACAGCCCCAGCATTTT. This encodes CASSLGSSSIQPQHF.

This clonotype was counted at least ten times. The rearrangement joins TRBV5-1 to TRBJ2-7; perhaps TRBD2 as D (5 bases). The CDR3 has 15 amino acids. V lost 3 bases to trimming and J lost 1 base, with 14 bases between them. CDR1 and CDR2 (germline): SGHRS, YFSETQ. The CDR3 loop reads CASSSMFPGSYEQYF. The CDR3 DNA follows: TGCGCCAGCAGCTCCATGTTTCCGGGATCCTACGAGCAGTACTTC. The entire variable domain, with the rest obtained from reference TRBV5-1 and TRBJ2-7, is as follows: KAGVTQTPRYLIKTRGQQVTLSCSPISGHRSVSWYQQTPGQGLQFLFEYFSETQRNKGNFPGRFSGRQFSNSRSEMNVSTLELGDSALYLCASSSMFPGSYEQYFGPGTRLTVT.

This clonotype was picked up many times. The chain uses TRBV27 and TRBJ2-7, with TRBD1 matching 12 bases. V shed 7 bases and J 7 bases; nucleotides not matched to a gene: 8. CDR1 MNHEY and CDR2 SMNVEV come from the germline V gene (reference sequence). This CDR3 comprises 14 residues. The CDR3, as DNA: TGTGCCAGCACCTGGGGACAGGGGGCGCGGGAGCAGTACTTC. Protein: CASTWGQGAREQYF.